The 21 T cell receptor beta chains reported below all come from one sample, sequenced in a study of blood T cell repertoires in COVID-19. Libraries were prepared by immunoSEQ multiplex PCR; TCRdb keeps only in-frame clonotypes and omits some of them. Of about 250,000 clones listed, roughly 82% were seen once; the top ten hold approximately 6.2%. Sequencing input: peripheral blood. These receptors all stem from a woman aged 80 or older with COVID-19, enrolled during active disease.

The rearrangement joins TRBV6-6 to TRBJ2-7; D gene uncertain. V was cut by 8 bases and J by 0 bases, with 11 bases left in between. The germline V gene has CDR1 MNHNY and CDR2 SVGAGI (reference sequence). This CDR3 spans 13 amino acids. The DNA for the CDR3 is TGTGCCAGCCTCGCAGGCTTCTCCTACGAGCAGTACGTC. It codes for CASLAGFSYEQYV.

The chain recombines TRBV5-1 with TRBJ1-4; perhaps TRBD1 as D (5 bases). Trimming stripped 0 bases from V and 8 bases from J, with 11 bases between. The length of the CDR3 is 14 residues. Germline CDR1 reads SGHRS; CDR2 reads YFSETQ. CDR3: CASSLAGSGEKLFF. CDR3 DNA sequence: TGCGCCAGCAGCTTGGCAGGGTCCGGAGAAAAACTGTTTTTT.

A word on this clone: Additional DNA sequences in this sample encode the identical CDR3. The J gene is TRBJ2-5, the V gene TRBV11-2; D is unresolved. The CDR3 is 11 amino acids. The V and J ends lost 5 bases and 1 base respectively, with 2 bases between them. The germline V gene has CDR1 SGHAT and CDR2 FQNNGV. The CDR3 region has the DNA TGTGCCAGCAGCCTCCAAGAGACCCAGTACTTC. Translated, it gives CASSLQETQYF. Together with reference TRBV11-2 and TRBJ2-5, the CDR3 gives the full variable domain: EAGVAQSPRYKIIEKRQSVAFWCNPISGHATLYWYQQILGQGPKLLIQFQNNGVVDDSQLPKDRFSAERLKGVDSTLKIQPAKLEDSAVYLCASSLQETQYFGPGTRLLVL.

The chain combines TRBV3-1 (or the pseudogene TRBV3-2) with TRBJ2-3; D possibly corresponds to TRBD2 (6 bases). V lost 3 bases and J lost 2, with 21 bases in between. This CDR3 has 18 residues. Per germline, CDR1 LGHDT and CDR2 YNNKEL (reference sequence). The CDR3 spells CASSQRPSAGPNTDTQYF. The CDR3 DNA reads as TGTGCCAGCAGCCAGCGGCCCTCGGCGGGGCCCAACACAGATACGCAGTATTTT.

The chain links TRBV6-1 to TRBJ2-1, with D perhaps matching TRBD2 (5 bases). V shed 8 bases and J shed 1 base, with 18 bases lying between them. CDR3 length: 16 residues. Germline V lookup: CDR1 MNHNS, CDR2 SASEGT. CDR3 amino acids: CASRAETMGSYNEQFF. DNA for the CDR3: TGTGCCAGCCGTGCTGAGACTATGGGTTCCTACAATGAGCAGTTCTTC.

The chain is built from TRBV12-3 or TRBV12-4 and TRBJ1-1, with TRBD1 identical over 7 bases. The length of the CDR3 is 12 residues. V dropped 5 bases and J dropped 10; count of bases not matched to a gene: 7. The CDR3: CASSIDRAVAFF. Written as DNA, the CDR3 is TGTGCCAGCAGTATAGACAGGGCAGTAGCTTTCTTT.

This chain uses TRBV15 with TRBJ1-2; 10 bases are a match to TRBD1. After removal of 0 bases from V and 4 bases from J, the junction contained 2 bases not matched to a gene. In germline, CDR1 is LNHNV, CDR2 YYDKDF (reference sequence). This CDR3 spans 15 amino acids. Here the CDR3 DNA reads TGTGCCACCAGCAGAGAAAGGGACAGGGGCTATGGCTACACCTTC. Its translation: CATSRERDRGYGYTF.

J is TRBJ2-1 and V is TRBV7-3, with 12 bases identical to TRBD2. The V segment lost 3 bases and the J segment 10 bases; nucleotides outside the gene matches: 4. Germline-derived CDR1 and CDR2 are SGHTA and FQGTGA. This CDR3 spans 14 amino acids. The CDR3 loop is CASSLLAGGSEQFF. The CDR3 DNA is TGTGCCAGCAGCTTGCTAGCGGGGGGGAGCGAGCAGTTCTTC.

V usage is TRBV18 and J usage is TRBJ1-4; 8 nucleotides line up with TRBD1. The CDR3 runs to 14 residues. The germline gives CDR1 KGHSH, CDR2 LQKENI. Trimming cost V 5 bases and J 6 bases; bases outside gene matches: 5. CDR3 sequence reads: CASSSGGSDEKLFF. The DNA for the CDR3 is TGTGCCAGCTCATCAGGGGGCTCGGATGAAAAACTGTTTTTT.

This clone was seen more than once but under ten times. The V and J genes are TRBV5-1 and TRBJ2-5, with 11 bases aligning to TRBD2. Losses at the gene ends were 4 bases for V and 8 bases for J; bases not matched to a gene: 13. The CDR3 contains 16 residues. The germline V gene encodes CDR1 SGHRS and CDR2 YFSETQ. The CDR3 protein is CASSPGLAGRGTTQYF. CDR3 DNA: TGCGCCAGCAGCCCCGGACTAGCGGGCCGGGGAACTACCCAGTACTTC.

The chain recombines TRBV5-4 with TRBJ1-4; the match to TRBD1 covers 7 bases. The CDR3 totals 12 residues. The germline V gene has CDR1 SGHNT and CDR2 YYREEE (reference sequence). Trimming took 10 bases from V and 6 from J; bases not matched to a gene: 6. The CDR3 DNA reads as TGTGCCGACGACAGGGTCGATGAAAAACTGTTTTTT. Translation: CADDRVDEKLFF.

The chain uses TRBV27 and TRBJ2-2; a possible D gene is TRBD2 (6 bases). CDR3 size: 17 residues. The ends were cut back, 7 bases at V and 2 bases at J, with 20 bases in the middle. CDR1 MNHEY and CDR2 SMNVEV come from the germline V gene (reference sequence). The chain's CDR3 is CASIRTGLLVNTGELFF. Written as DNA, the CDR3 is TGTGCCAGCATCCGAACCGGACTACTAGTAAACACCGGGGAGCTGTTTTTT.

V usage is TRBV3-1 (or the pseudogene TRBV3-2) and J usage is TRBJ2-1, with D maybe TRBD1 (5 bases). The CDR3 length is 14 residues. Looked up from germline, CDR1 is LGHDT and CDR2 is YNNKEL (reference sequence). Trimming shortened V by 4 bases and J by 2 bases, and 9 bases separated the two germline ends. The CDR3 loop reads CASSRTPTYNEQFF. CDR3 DNA sequence: TGTGCCAGCAGCCGGACACCCACCTACAATGAGCAGTTCTTC.

This rearrangement joins TRBV7-2 to TRBJ2-2; D ambiguous. Looked up from germline, CDR1 is SGHTA and CDR2 is FQGNSA. The V end was cut by 1 base, the J end by 0 bases, with 6 bases between. The CDR3 contains 15 residues. The CDR3 DNA reads as TGTGCCAGCAGCTTAGTTATAACGAACACCGGGGAGCTGTTTTTT. This sequence encodes CASSLVITNTGELFF. The whole variable domain, remainder taken from reference TRBV7-2 and TRBJ2-2, is GAGVSQSPSNKVTEKGKDVELRCDPISGHTALYWYRQSLGQGLEFLIYFQGNSAPDKSGLPSDRFSAERTGGSVSTLTIQRTQQEDSAVYLCASSLVITNTGELFFGEGSRLTVL.

This chain connects TRBV7-8 to TRBJ1-5, with 11 bases aligning to TRBD1. The CDR3 spans 17 residues. Germline V gives CDR1 SGHVS, CDR2 FQNEAQ. V was pared by 1 base and J by 0 bases, with 2 bases of the junction left unmatched. The CDR3 is CASSLGTGGVSNQPQHF. The CDR3 bases are TGTGCCAGCAGCTTAGGGACAGGGGGCGTTAGCAATCAGCCCCAGCATTTT.

The chain uses TRBV7-2 and TRBJ1-2, with 10 bases lining up with TRBD1. V lost 4 bases, J lost 5 bases, and 7 bases stayed unmatched. CDR1 and CDR2 (germline): SGHTA, FQGNSA. The CDR3 length is 15 residues. The CDR3 nucleotides are TGTGCCAGCAGCTCGACCGGGACAGGGGTGTATGGCTACACCTTC. Amino acid sequence: CASSSTGTGVYGYTF.

J is TRBJ1-2 and V is TRBV19; weak D call: TRBD1 (6 bases). Germline V CDR1 and CDR2: LNHDA, SQIVND (reference sequence). V was trimmed by 6 bases and J by 7 bases, leaving 15 bases between them. The CDR3 covers 13 residues. The CDR3 sequence: CASSLAGAIGYTF. CDR3 DNA sequence: TGTGCCAGTAGCCTAGCGGGGGCGATTGGCTACACCTTC.

Remarks on this clone: This specimen includes other DNA sequences encoding the same CDR3. The chain joins TRBV20-1 to TRBJ1-1; 7 bases fit TRBD1. CDR3 length: 13 residues. Per germline, CDR1 DFQATT and CDR2 SNEGSKA (reference sequence). With 3 bases clipped from V and 1 base from J, the junction kept 2 bases outside the gene matches. This CDR3 is CSASRQGNTEAFF. CDR3 coding DNA: TGCAGTGCTAGTCGACAGGGGAACACTGAAGCTTTCTTT.

In its sample, this clone was seen a few times. The gene calls are TRBV29-1 and TRBJ2-3; possibly TRBD1 for D (6 bases). Trimming took 7 bases from V and 6 from J, leaving 11 bases between them. The germline V gene encodes CDR1 SQVTM and CDR2 ANQGSEA. This CDR3 is built from 11 residues. The CDR3 DNA sequence: TGCAGCGGTGTAAGGGGGGATACGCAGTATTTT. Encoded protein: CSGVRGDTQYF.

The rearrangement links TRBV27 to TRBJ2-1, with 10 bases that match TRBD2. Per germline, CDR1 MNHEY and CDR2 SMNVEV (reference sequence). CDR3 length: 17 amino acids. V gave up 5 bases and J gave up 4 bases; unmatched junction bases: 11. CDR3 residues: CASSPSGKRGGYNEQFF. In DNA, the CDR3 is TGTGCCAGCAGTCCATCAGGCAAGCGGGGGGGATACAATGAGCAGTTCTTC.

As concerns this clone: One end of the junction varies from germline; a read error may be responsible. V is TRBV7-7 and J is TRBJ2-3; D may be TRBD2 (6 bases). CDR3 size: 15 residues. Germline V lookup: CDR1 SSHAT, CDR2 FNYEAQ (reference sequence). This CDR3 is CASSRLVGGSDTQYF. CDR3 DNA sequence: TGTGCTAGCAGCCGACTAGTAGGAGGCTCAGATACGCAGTATTTT.